This TCR beta chain was observed in a study of graft-versus-host responses after intestinal transplantation. The overall study: Transplants given to recipients were multivisceral, liver-intestinal, or isolated intestinal.

Assay used: immunoSEQ multiplex PCR; TCRdb lists only in-frame clones, some missing. The profile covers some 85,000 clones, with around 87% appearing a single time and under 9.5% taken by the ten largest. The germline CDR1 and CDR2 sequences are MDHEN and SYDVKM. Trimming took off 5 bases at V and 0 bases at J, with 17 bases between the two ends. This CDR3 region has 18 residues. Points on this clone: What it binds is not known.

Findings of the study overall: Elevated graft-versus-host to host-versus-graft clonal ratios in allografts were recorded for patients with graft-donor T cell macrochimerism.

The sample here was unstimulated CD8+ T cells sorted from spleen or lymph node cells, taken before transplant. This clonotype was sampled from a human donor who was the organ donor for an intestinal transplant. The chain employs TRBV28 and TRBJ2-6; no clear D gene. The CDR3 protein is CASSPTDAAISGANVLTF. The DNA for the CDR3 is TGTGCCAGCAGTCCCACCGACGCCGCCATCTCTGGGGCCAACGTCCTGACTTTC.